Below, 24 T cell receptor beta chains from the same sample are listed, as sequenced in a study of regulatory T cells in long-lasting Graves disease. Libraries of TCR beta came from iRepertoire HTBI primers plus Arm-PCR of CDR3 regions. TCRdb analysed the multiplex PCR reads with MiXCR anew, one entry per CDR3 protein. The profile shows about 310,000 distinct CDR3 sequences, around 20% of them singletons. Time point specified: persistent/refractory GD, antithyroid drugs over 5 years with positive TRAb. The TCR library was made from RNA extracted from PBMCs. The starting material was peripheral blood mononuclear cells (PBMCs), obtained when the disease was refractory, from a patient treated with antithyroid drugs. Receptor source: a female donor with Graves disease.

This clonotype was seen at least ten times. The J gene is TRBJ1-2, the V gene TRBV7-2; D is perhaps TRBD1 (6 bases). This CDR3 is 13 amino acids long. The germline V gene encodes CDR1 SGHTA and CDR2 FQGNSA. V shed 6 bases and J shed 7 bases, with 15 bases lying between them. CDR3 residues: CASRLGGAVGYTF. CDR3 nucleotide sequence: TGTGCCAGCAGGCTTGGGGGGGCCGTTGGCTACACCTTC.

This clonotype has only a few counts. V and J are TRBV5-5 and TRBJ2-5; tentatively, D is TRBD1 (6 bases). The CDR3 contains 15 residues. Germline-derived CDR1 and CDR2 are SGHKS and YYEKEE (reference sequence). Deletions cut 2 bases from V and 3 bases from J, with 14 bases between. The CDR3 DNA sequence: TGTGCCAGCAGCTTATTACAGGGACGAGAAGAGACCCAGTACTTC. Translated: CASSLLQGREETQYF.

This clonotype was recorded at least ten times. The CDR3 sequence: CASSPSTDTQYF. Written as DNA, the CDR3 is TGTGCCAGCTCACCTAGCACAGATACGCAGTATTTT. V is TRBV18 and J is TRBJ2-3, with D hard to call. This CDR3 has 12 amino acids. In germline, CDR1 is KGHSH, CDR2 LQKENI. V shed 3 bases and J shed 0 bases, with 1 base lying between them. Looking up the rest from reference TRBV18 and TRBJ2-3 gives the full variable domain: NAGVMQNPRHLVRRRGQEARLRCSPMKGHSHVYWYRQLPEEGLKFMVYLQKENIIDESGMPKERFSAEFPKEGPSILRIQQVVRGDSAAYFCASSPSTDTQYFGPGTRLTVL.

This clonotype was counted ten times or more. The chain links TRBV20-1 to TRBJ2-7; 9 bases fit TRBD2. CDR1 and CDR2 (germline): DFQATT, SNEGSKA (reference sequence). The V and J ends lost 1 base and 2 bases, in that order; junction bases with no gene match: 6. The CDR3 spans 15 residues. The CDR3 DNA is TGCAGTGCTAGAGTCCTAGCGGGGTTACCCTACGAGCAGTACTTC. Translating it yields CSARVLAGLPYEQYF.

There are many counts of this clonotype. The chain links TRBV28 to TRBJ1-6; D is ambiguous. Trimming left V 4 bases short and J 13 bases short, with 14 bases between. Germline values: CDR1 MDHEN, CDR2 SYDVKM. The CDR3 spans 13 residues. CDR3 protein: CASSWAQRKPLHF. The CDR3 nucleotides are TGTGCCAGCAGTTGGGCCCAGCGAAAGCCCCTCCACTTT.

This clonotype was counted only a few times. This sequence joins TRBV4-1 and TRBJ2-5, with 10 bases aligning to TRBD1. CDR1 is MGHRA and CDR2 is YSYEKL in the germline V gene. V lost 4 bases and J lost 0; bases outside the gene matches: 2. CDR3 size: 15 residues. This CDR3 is CASSPDRGYQETQYF. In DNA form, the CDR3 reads TGCGCCAGCAGCCCGGACAGGGGGTACCAAGAGACCCAGTACTTC.

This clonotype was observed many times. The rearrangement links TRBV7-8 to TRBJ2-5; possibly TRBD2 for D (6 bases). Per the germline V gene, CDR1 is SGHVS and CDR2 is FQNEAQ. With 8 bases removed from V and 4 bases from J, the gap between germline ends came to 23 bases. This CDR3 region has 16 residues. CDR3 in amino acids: CASYDGRGRVGETQYF. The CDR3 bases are TGTGCCAGCTATGACGGGAGAGGTCGTGTGGGAGAGACCCAGTACTTC.

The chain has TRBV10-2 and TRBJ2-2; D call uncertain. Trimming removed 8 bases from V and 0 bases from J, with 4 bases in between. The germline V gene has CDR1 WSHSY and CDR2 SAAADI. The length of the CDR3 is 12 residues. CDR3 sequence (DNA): TGCGCCAGCCAGGCGAACACCGGGGAGCTGTTTTTT. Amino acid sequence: CASQANTGELFF.

CDR3 loop: CASSFTGTGGYEQYF. As DNA, the CDR3 is TGTGCCAGCAGCTTCACCGGGACAGGGGGCTACGAGCAGTACTTC. V and J are TRBV27 and TRBJ2-7; 11 bases map to TRBD1. The germline gives CDR1 MNHEY, CDR2 SMNVEV (reference sequence). This CDR3 has 15 residues. V gave up 6 bases and J gave up 3 bases; unmatched junction bases: 7.

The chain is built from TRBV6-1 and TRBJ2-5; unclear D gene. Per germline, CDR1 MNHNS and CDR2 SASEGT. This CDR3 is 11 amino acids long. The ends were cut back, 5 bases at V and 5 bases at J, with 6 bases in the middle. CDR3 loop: CASSNIETQYF. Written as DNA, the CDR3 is TGTGCCAGCAGTAACATCGAGACCCAGTACTTC.

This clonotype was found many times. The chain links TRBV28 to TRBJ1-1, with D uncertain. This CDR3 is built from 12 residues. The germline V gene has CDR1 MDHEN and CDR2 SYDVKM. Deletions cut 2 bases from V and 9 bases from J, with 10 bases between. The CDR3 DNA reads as TGTGCCAGCAGTTTACGTCGAGCTCAAGCTTTCTTT. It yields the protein CASSLRRAQAFF.

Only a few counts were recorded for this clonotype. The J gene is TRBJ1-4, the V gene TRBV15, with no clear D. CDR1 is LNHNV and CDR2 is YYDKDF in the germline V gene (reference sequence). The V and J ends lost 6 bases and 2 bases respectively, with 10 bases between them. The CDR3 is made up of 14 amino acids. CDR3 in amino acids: CATRAFHTNEKLFF. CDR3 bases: TGTGCCACCAGGGCGTTCCATACTAATGAAAAACTGTTTTTT.

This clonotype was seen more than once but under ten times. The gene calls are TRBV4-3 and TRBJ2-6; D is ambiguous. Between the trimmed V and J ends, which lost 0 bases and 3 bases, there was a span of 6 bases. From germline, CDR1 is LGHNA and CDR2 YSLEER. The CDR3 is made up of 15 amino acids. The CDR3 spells CASSQEALGANVLTF. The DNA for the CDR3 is TGCGCCAGCAGCCAAGAGGCTCTTGGGGCCAACGTCCTGACTTTC.

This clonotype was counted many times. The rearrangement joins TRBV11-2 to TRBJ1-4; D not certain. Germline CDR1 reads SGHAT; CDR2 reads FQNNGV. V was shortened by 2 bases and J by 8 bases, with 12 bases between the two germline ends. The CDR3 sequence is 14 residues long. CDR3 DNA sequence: TGTGCCAGCAGCTTAAGTGACCCGACAGAAAAACTGTTTTTT. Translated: CASSLSDPTEKLFF.

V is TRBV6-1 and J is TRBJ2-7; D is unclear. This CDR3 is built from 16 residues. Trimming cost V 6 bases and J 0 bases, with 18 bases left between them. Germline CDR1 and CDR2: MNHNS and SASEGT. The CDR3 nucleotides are TGTGCCAGCAGACCCGGACGGATCAATAGCTCCTACGAGCAGTACTTC. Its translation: CASRPGRINSSYEQYF.

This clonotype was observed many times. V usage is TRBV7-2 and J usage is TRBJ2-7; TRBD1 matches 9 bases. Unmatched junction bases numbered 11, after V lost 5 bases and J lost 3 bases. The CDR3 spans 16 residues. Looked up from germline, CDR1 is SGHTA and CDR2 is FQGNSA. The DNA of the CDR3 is TGTGCCAGCAGCCAGTGGGGGCCGGGACAGGGCTACGAGCAGTACTTC. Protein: CASSQWGPGQGYEQYF.

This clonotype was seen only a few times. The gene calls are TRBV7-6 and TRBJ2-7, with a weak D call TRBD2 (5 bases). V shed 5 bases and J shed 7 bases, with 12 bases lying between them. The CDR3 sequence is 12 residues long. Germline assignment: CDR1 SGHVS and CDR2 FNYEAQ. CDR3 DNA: TGTGCCAGCAGCGCGGGTGGCCAGGAGCAGTACTTC. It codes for CASSAGGQEQYF.

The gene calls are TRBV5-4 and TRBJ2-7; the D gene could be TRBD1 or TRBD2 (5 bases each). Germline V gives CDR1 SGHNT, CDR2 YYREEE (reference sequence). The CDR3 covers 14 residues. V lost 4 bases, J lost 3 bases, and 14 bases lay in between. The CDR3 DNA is TGTGCCAGCAGCCCCGGGGACGCACTCTACGAGCAGTACTTC. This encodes CASSPGDALYEQYF. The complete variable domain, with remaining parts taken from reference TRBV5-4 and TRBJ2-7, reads ETGVTQSPTHLIKTRGQQVTLRCSSQSGHNTVSWYQQALGQGPQFIFQYYREEENGRGNFPPRFSGLQFPNYSSELNVNALELDDSALYLCASSPGDALYEQYFGPGTRLTVT.

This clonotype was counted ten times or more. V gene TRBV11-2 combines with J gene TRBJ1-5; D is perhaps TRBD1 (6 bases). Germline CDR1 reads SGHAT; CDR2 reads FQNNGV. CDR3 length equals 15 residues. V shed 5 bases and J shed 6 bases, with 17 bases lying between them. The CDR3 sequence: CASSVVQGYGQPQHF. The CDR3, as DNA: TGTGCCAGCAGCGTAGTTCAGGGGTACGGTCAGCCCCAGCATTTT.

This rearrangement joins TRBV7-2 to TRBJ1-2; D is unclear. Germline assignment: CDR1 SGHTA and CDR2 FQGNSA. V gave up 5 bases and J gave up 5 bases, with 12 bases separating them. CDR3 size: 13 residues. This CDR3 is CASSQRLLYGYTF. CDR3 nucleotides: TGTGCCAGCAGCCAGAGGCTACTTTATGGCTACACCTTC.

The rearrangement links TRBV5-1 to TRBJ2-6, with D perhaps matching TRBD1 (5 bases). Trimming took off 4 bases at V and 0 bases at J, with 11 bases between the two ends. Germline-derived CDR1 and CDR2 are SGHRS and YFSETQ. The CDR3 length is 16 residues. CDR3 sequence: CASSNQGSSGANVLTF. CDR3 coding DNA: TGCGCCAGCAGCAACCAGGGTAGCTCTGGGGCCAACGTCCTGACTTTC.

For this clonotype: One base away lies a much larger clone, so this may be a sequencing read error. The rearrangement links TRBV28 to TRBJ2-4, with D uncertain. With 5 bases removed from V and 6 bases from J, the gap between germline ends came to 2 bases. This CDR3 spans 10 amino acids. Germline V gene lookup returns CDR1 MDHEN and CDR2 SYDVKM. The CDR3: CASSPNIQYF. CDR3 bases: TGTGCCAGCAGTCCAAACATTCAGTACTTC. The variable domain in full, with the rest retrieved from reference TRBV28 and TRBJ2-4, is DVKVTQSSRYLVKRTGEKVFLECVQDMDHENMFWYRQDPGLGLRLIYFSYDVKMKEKGDIPEGYSVSREKKERFSLILESASTNQTSMYLCASSPNIQYFGAGTRLSVL.

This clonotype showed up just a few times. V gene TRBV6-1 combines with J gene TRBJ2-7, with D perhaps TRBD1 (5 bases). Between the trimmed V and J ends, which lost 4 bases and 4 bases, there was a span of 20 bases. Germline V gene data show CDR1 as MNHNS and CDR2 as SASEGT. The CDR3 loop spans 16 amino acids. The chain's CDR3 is CASSAHRIGSTYEQYF. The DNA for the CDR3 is TGTGCCAGCAGTGCCCACAGGATCGGGTCGACTTACGAGCAGTACTTC.

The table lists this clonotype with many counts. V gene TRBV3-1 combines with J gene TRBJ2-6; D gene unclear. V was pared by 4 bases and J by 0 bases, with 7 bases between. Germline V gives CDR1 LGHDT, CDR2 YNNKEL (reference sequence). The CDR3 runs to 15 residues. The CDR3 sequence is CASSPDLSGANVLTF. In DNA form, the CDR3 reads TGTGCCAGCAGCCCGGACCTCTCTGGGGCCAACGTCCTGACTTTC.